The source of this T cell receptor beta chain is a study of shared clonotypes between healthy human individuals. General observations from the study: Estimated richness was generally greater in naive than memory subsets.

Naive CD45RA+ and memory CD45RA-negative subsets were split from CD4+ cells. The germline CDR1 and CDR2 sequences are MDHEN and SYDVKM. CDR3 size: 12 residues. V was trimmed by 5 bases and J by 9 bases, leaving 10 bases between them. The protocol was immunoSEQ multiplex PCR, while the TCRdb copy is restricted to in-frame clones and leaves out a portion. This sample has 2 million to 2.5 million clones, with 80% to 95% found just once. In the case of this clone: Antigen: not known.

V gene TRBV28 combines with J gene TRBJ2-2, with D unresolved. Specimen: naive CD4+ T cells from PBMCs. The subset was: CD45RA+ positively selected. The clonotype comes from a man aged 18-30 years in good health. Some clones in this sample may be carry-over from other donors' samples. The CDR3, as DNA: TGTGCCAGCAGTCCCAACGGACGGGAGCTGTTTTTT. Translating it yields CASSPNGRELFF.